This T cell receptor beta chain was sequenced for a study of blood T cell repertoires in COVID-19 (dated by TCRdb to the early 2020s). Looking at the study overall: The collaborator samples originated in the United States, Italy and Spain and spanned the acute and convalescent phases of COVID-19. The material from the prospective study consisted of cDNA or gDNA derived from T cells, B-cell-depleted T cells, or PBMCs. The dataset comprised deeply sampled blood TCRbeta repertoires from subjects exposed to, actively infected with, or recovered from COVID-19. The samples were drawn from the first 160 participants of the ongoing ImmuneRACE study and from more than 1,000 subjects provided by 6 global collaborators. The sample metadata nearly always contained a de-identified subject ID, COVID-19 status, age in years and sex. HLA class I and class II types, where available, came from metadata supplied by the sample provider rather than from assay-based typing. The repertoires were released in a freely available public database meant as a resource for research on the immune response to SARS-CoV-2. General conclusions and limits of the study: The amount of clinical and demographic metadata varied by source and participant and was provided uncurated.

V was cut back by 10 bases and J by 2 bases, leaving a gap of 13 bases between them. The CDR3 measures 13 amino acids from cysteine to phenylalanine. Only the CDR3 part of the read is kept: 39 bases, read in frame from the first base. The germline V gene provides CDR1 ENHRY and CDR2 SYGVKD. In regard to this clone: It has no known antigen specificity. Base-call qualities are not available, and no considerably larger clone is one nucleotide away.

One collaborating source in Seattle enrolled patients during active infection and followed them longitudinally through the course of disease. The collaborating institutions used their own protocols to collect whole blood in K2EDTA tubes. For TCRbeta analysis, collaborators shipped samples in one of three forms: frozen whole blood, isolated PBMCs, or DNA extracted from either of those sample types. TCRbeta CDR3 regions were amplified from genomic DNA using the immunoSEQ Assay, a bias-controlled multiplex PCR. The study's processing was this. Within the assay, amplification of reference gene primers was used to estimate how many nucleated cells each sample contained. To quantify the absolute abundance of each unique TCRbeta CDR3 rearrangement, sequence reads were collapsed and filtered. Productive Simpson clonality was computed per sample as the square root of Simpson's diversity index over productive rearrangements. TCRdb re-hosts the immuneACCESS table, in-frame sequences only. Its copies lack some clones; in the studies checked, an unresolved V gene accounts for under half of them, and the cause for the rest is not known. The V and J calls and clone size were taken over from that table, and D and trimming were inferred from the DNA. This sample holds around 190,000 clones; 79% were observed only once. The ten largest clones capture 5.5% to 7% of the sample.

The receptor chain draws on TRBV10-3 and TRBJ2-3, with the D segment identity uncertain. Specimen: peripheral blood. This receptor was obtained from a woman aged 35 to 49 with COVID-19, enrolled during active disease. The nucleotides read TGTGCCACCACGACTGTTTCCACAGATACGCAGTATTTT. This yields the protein CATTTVSTDTQYF.